This T cell receptor (beta chain) appears in the sequencing data of a study of blood T cell repertoires in COVID-19. Background on the study: PBMCs, B-cell-depleted T cells, or T cells provided the cDNA or gDNA that made up the material.

Original data processing: Reference gene primer amplification yielded estimated nucleated cell counts. Assay: immunoSEQ multiplex PCR; the TCRdb copy retains only in-frame clones and omits some. V and J calls and clone size are given by that table; D and trimming were obtained from the DNA. This sample has 150,000 or so clones, with 84% found just once. CDR1 SGHRS and CDR2 YFSETQ come from the germline V gene. CDR3 length: 13 residues. V lost 6 bases to trimming and J lost 2 bases, with 11 bases between them. V gene TRBV5-1 combines with J gene TRBJ1-2; TRBD1 might be the D (6 bases). The specimen was peripheral blood. The TCR sequence derives from a woman aged 45-65 years in a cohort sampled during active or convalescent COVID-19. For the CDR3, the DNA is TGCGCCAGCACCCCCGGGACAAACTATGGCTACACCTTC. This sequence encodes CASTPGTNYGYTF. Variable domain in full (rest from reference TRBV5-1 and TRBJ1-2): KAGVTQTPRYLIKTRGQQVTLSCSPISGHRSVSWYQQTPGQGLQFLFEYFSETQRNKGNFPGRFSGRQFSNSRSEMNVSTLELGDSALYLCASTPGTNYGYTFGSGTRLTVV.